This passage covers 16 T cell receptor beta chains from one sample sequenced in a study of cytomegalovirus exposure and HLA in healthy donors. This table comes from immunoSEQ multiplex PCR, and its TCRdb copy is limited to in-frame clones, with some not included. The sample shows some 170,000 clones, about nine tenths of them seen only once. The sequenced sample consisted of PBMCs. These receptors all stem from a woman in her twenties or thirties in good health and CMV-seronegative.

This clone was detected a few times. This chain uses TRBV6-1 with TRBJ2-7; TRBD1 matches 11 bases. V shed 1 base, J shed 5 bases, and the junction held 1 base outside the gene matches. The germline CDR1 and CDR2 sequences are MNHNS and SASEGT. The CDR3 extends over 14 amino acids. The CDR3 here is CASSEGTGGDEQYF. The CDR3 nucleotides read TGTGCCAGCAGTGAAGGGACAGGGGGCGACGAGCAGTACTTC.

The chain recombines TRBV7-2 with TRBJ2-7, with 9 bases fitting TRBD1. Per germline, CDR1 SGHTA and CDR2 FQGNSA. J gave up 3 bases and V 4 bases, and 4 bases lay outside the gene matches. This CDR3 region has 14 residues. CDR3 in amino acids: CASSSGQGDYEQYF. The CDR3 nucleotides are TGTGCCAGCAGCTCGGGACAGGGAGACTACGAGCAGTACTTC. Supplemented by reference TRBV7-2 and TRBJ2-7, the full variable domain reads GAGVSQSPSNKVTEKGKDVELRCDPISGHTALYWYRQSLGQGLEFLIYFQGNSAPDKSGLPSDRFSAERTGGSVSTLTIQRTQQEDSAVYLCASSSGQGDYEQYFGPGTRLTVT.

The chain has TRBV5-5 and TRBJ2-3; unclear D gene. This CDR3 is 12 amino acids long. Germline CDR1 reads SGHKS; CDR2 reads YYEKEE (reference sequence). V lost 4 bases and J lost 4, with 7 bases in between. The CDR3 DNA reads TGTGCCAGCAGCACAGAGGCAGATACGCAGTATTTT. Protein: CASSTEADTQYF.

CDR3 nucleotides: TGCGCCAGCAGCCAAGTCGGGGTCTACGAAGCTTTCTTT. It codes for CASSQVGVYEAFF. This rearrangement joins TRBV4-1 to TRBJ1-1, with D unclear. The germline CDR1 and CDR2 sequences are MGHRA and YSYEKL. The CDR3 spans 13 residues. Trimming removed 1 base at V and 8 bases at J, with 11 bases between.

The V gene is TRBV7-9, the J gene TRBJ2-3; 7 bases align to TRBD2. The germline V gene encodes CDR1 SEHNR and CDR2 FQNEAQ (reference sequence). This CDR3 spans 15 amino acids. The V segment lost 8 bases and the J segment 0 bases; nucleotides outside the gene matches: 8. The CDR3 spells CASSVGGFSTDTQYF. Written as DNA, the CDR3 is TGTGCCAGCTCCGTGGGGGGGTTTAGCACAGATACGCAGTATTTT.

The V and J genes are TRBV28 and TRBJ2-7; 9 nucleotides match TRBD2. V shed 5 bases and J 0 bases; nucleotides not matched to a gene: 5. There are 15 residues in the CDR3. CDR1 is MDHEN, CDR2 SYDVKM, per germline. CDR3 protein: CASSETSGPSYEQYF. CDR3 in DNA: TGTGCCAGCAGTGAGACTAGCGGCCCCTCCTACGAGCAGTACTTC.

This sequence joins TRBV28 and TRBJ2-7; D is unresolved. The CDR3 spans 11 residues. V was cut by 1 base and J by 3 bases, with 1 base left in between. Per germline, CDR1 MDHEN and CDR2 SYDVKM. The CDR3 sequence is CASSLYYEQYF. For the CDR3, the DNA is TGTGCCAGCAGTTTATACTACGAGCAGTACTTC.

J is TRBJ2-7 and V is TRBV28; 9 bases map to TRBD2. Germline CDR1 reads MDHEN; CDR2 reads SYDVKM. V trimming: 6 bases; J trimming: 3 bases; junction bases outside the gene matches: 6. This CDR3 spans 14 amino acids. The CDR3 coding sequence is TGTGCCAGCAGGGTAGCGGGAGAGGGCTACGAGCAGTACTTC. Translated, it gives CASRVAGEGYEQYF.

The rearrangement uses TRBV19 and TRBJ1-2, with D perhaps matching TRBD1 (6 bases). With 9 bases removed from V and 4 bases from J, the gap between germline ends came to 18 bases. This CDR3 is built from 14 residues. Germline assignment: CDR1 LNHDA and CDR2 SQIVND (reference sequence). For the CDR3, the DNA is TGTGCCAGCCGACAGGAGAGCGGTTCCTATGGCTACACCTTC. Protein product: CASRQESGSYGYTF.

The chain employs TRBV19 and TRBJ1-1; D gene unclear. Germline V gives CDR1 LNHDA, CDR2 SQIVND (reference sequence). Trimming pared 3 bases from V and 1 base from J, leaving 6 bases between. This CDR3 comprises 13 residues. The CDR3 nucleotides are TGTGCCAGTAGTATCAACGGGAACACTGAAGCTTTCTTT. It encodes CASSINGNTEAFF.

Here the CDR3 reads CASSPQTGGGELFF. The CDR3 coding sequence is TGCGCCAGCAGTCCCCAAACAGGTGGTGGGGAGCTGTTTTTT. The gene calls are TRBV5-1 and TRBJ2-2; D possibly corresponds to TRBD1 (5 bases). V lost 5 bases and J 8 bases, leaving 16 bases between the germline ends. The CDR3 has 14 residues. Germline V gives CDR1 SGHRS, CDR2 YFSETQ.

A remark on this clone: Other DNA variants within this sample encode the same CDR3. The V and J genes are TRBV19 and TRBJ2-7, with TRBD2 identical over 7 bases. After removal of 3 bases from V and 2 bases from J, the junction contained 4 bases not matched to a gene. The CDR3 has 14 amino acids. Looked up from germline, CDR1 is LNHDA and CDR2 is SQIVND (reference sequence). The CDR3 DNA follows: TGTGCCAGTAGTATCGGACGGGGGGCCTACGAGCAGTACTTC. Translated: CASSIGRGAYEQYF.

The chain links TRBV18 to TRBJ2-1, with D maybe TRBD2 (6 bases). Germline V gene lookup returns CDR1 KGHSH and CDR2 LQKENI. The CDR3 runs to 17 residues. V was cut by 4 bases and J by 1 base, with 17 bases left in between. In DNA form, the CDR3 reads TGTGCCAGCTCACTTCTCTGGTGGGAGGCTTCCTACAATGAGCAGTTCTTC. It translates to CASSLLWWEASYNEQFF. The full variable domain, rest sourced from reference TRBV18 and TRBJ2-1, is NAGVMQNPRHLVRRRGQEARLRCSPMKGHSHVYWYRQLPEEGLKFMVYLQKENIIDESGMPKERFSAEFPKEGPSILRIQQVVRGDSAAYFCASSLLWWEASYNEQFFGPGTRLTVL.

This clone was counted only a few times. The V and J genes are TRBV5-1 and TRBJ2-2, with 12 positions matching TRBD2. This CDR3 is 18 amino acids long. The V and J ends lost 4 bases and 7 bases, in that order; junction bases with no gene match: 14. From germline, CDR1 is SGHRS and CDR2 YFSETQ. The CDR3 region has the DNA TGCGCCAGCAGCCCCAATATACTAGCGGGAGGAAAAGACGGGGAGCTGTTTTTT. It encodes CASSPNILAGGKDGELFF.

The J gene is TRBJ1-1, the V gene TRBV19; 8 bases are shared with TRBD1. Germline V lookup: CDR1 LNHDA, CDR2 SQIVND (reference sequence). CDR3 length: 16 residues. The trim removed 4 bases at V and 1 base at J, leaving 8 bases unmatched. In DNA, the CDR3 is TGTGCCAGTAGTACGCAGACAGGGGCGGGGAACACTGAAGCTTTCTTT. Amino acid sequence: CASSTQTGAGNTEAFF.

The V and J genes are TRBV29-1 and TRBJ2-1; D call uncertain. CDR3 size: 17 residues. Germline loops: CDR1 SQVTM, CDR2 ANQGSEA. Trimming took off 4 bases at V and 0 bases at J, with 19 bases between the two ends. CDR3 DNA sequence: TGCAGCGTTGTAAGGGCCGCGCGGCCGAGCTCCTACAATGAGCAGTTCTTC. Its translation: CSVVRAARPSSYNEQFF.